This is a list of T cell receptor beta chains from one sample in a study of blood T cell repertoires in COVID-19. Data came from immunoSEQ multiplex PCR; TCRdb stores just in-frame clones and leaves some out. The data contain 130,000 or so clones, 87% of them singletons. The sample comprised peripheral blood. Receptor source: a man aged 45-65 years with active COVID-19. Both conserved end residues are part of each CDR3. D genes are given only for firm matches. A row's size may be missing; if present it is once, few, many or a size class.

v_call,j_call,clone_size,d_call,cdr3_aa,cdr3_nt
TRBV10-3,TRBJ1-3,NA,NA,CAIPVDSSGNTIYF,TGTGCCATCCCCGTAGACAGCTCTGGAAACACCATATATTTT
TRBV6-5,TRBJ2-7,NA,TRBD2,CASSPGGNREQYF,TGTGCCAGCAGCCCCGGGGGGAATCGCGAGCAGTACTTC
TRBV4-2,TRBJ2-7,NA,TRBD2,CASSRGLAAPYEQYF,TGTGCCAGCAGCCGTGGACTAGCGGCACCCTACGAGCAGTACTTC
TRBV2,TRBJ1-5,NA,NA,CASSEGQGGQPQHF,TGTGCCAGCAGTGAGGGGCAGGGAGGTCAGCCCCAGCATTTT
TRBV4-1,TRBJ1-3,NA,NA,CASSQDPGLSGNTIYF,TGCGCCAGCAGCCAAGATCCAGGGCTCTCTGGAAACACCATATATTTT
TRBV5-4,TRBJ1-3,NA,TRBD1,CASSPGGISGNTIYF,TGTGCCAGCAGTCCAGGGGGGATCTCTGGAAACACCATATATTTT
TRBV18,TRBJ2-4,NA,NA,CASSPIPGDKNIQYF,TGTGCCAGCTCACCAATTCCGGGGGACAAAAACATTCAGTACTTC
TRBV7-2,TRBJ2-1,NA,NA,CASSPDRSYNEQFF,TGTGCCAGCAGCCCGGACAGATCCTACAATGAGCAGTTCTTC
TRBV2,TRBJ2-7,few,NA,CASRRGYEQYF,TGTGCCAGCCGACGGGGCTACGAGCAGTACTTC
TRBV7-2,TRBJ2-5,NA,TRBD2,CATRAPAGGETQYF,TGTGCCACTCGGGCCCCCGCGGGAGGGGAGACCCAGTACTTC
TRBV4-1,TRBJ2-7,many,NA,CASSSRRGSSYEQYF,TGCGCCAGCAGCTCCCGACGGGGAAGCTCCTACGAGCAGTACTTC
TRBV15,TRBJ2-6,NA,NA,CATSRDIYSGANVLTF,TGTGCCACCAGCAGAGATATTTACTCTGGGGCCAACGTCCTGACTTTC
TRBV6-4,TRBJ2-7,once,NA,CASSEIGGYEQYF,TGTGCCAGCAGCGAAATAGGGGGCTACGAGCAGTACTTC
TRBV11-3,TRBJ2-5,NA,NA,CASSLDGETQYF,TGTGCCAGCAGCTTAGACGGGGAGACCCAGTACTTC
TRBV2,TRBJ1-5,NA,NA,CASSLTGREEHF,TGTGCCAGCAGCCTGACAGGCCGCGAAGAGCATTTT
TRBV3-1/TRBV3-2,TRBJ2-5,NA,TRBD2,CASSPLGASGSETQYF,TGTGCCAGCAGCCCCCTCGGGGCTAGCGGGTCGGAGACCCAGTACTTC
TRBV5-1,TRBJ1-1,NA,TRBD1,CASSPGTGITEAFF,TGCGCCAGCAGCCCCGGGACAGGGATAACTGAAGCTTTCTTT
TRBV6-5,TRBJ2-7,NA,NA,CASSSPGRVFEQYF,TGTGCCAGCAGTTCCCCAGGCAGGGTTTTCGAGCAGTACTTC
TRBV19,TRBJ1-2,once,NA,CASSIQDYGYTF,TGTGCCAGTAGTATACAGGACTATGGCTACACCTTC
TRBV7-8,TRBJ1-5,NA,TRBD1,CASSSTGGPNQPQHF,TGTGCCAGCAGCTCGACAGGGGGTCCAAATCAGCCCCAGCATTTT
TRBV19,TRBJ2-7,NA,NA,CASAGGQGYEQYF,TGTGCCAGTGCGGGGGGACAGGGCTACGAGCAGTACTTC
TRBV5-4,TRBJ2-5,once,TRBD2,CASSSAGGAETQYF,TGTGCCAGCAGTTCCGCCGGGGGGGCAGAGACCCAGTACTTC
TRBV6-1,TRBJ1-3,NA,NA,CASSESNRGNTIYF,TGTGCCAGCAGTGAATCTAACAGGGGAAACACCATATATTTT
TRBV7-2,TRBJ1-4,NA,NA,CASSFYGGTNEKLFF,TGTGCCAGCAGCTTTTACGGCGGAACTAATGAAAAACTGTTTTTT
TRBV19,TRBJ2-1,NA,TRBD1,CASSILPGTGNNNEQFF,TGTGCCAGTAGTATATTACCCGGGACAGGGAATAACAATGAGCAGTTCTTC
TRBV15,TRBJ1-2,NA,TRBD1,CATSRDLGQNYGYTF,TGTGCCACCAGCAGAGATTTGGGACAGAACTATGGCTACACCTTC
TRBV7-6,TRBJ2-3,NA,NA,CASSLVSGSITDTQYF,TGTGCCAGCAGCTTAGTTAGCGGTTCTATCACAGATACGCAGTATTTT
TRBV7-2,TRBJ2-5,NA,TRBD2,CASSLSLASGTLVGETQYF,TGTGCCAGCAGCTTGTCCTTGGCTAGCGGGACACTCGTAGGGGAGACCCAGTACTTC
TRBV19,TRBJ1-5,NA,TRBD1,CASSIRTGGQPQHF,TGTGCCAGTAGTATTCGGACAGGAGGTCAGCCCCAGCATTTT
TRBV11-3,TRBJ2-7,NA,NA,CASSSPGEYEQYF,TGTGCCAGCAGCTCCCCGGGGGAATACGAGCAGTACTTC
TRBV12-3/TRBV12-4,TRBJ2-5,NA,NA,CASSLLRETQYF,TGTGCCAGCAGCTTACTCCGGGAGACCCAGTACTTC
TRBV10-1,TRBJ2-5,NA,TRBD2,CASRTGTSFLETQYF,TGCGCCAGCAGAACCGGGACTAGCTTCTTAGAGACCCAGTACTTC
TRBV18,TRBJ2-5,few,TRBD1,CASSPGTGGAETQYF,TGTGCCAGCTCACCAGGGACAGGGGGCGCGGAGACCCAGTACTTC
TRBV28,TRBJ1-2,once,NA,CASSLISQYGYTF,TGTGCCAGCAGTTTAATCTCCCAGTATGGCTACACCTTC
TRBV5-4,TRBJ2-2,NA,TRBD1,CASSARQGGRGELFF,TGTGCCAGCAGCGCTAGACAGGGGGGTAGGGGGGAGCTGTTTTTT
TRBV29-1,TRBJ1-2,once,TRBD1,CSVEDLSPTGGYGYTF,TGCAGCGTTGAAGATCTTAGCCCGACAGGGGGCTATGGCTACACCTTC
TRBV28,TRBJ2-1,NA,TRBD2,CASGRLAGEGEQFF,TGTGCCAGCGGCCGACTAGCGGGGGAGGGTGAGCAGTTCTTC
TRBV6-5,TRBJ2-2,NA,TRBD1,CASRDQGAGTGELFF,TGTGCCAGCAGGGATCAGGGGGCGGGCACCGGGGAGCTGTTTTTT
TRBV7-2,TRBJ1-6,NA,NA,CASSSPPLDINQYSPLHF,TGTGCCAGCAGCTCGCCTCCTCTAGATATAAACCAGTATTCACCCCTCCACTTT
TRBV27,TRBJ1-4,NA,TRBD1,CASSLSGTVREKLFF,TGTGCCAGCAGTTTATCGGGGACAGTGAGGGAAAAACTGTTTTTT
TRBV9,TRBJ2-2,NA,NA,CASSVEPGNAGELFF,TGTGCCAGCAGCGTAGAACCTGGCAACGCCGGGGAGCTGTTTTTT
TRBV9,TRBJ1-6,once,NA,CASSVDSTSYNSPLHF,TGTGCCAGCAGTGTGGACAGCACCTCCTATAATTCACCCCTCCACTTT
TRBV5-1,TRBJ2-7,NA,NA,CASSYYRERDLYEQYF,TGCGCCAGCAGCTATTACAGGGAAAGGGATCTCTACGAGCAGTACTTC
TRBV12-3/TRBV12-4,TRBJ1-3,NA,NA,CASSSYNTIYF,TGTGCCAGCAGCTCCTACAACACCATATATTTT
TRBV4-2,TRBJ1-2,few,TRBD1,CASSQDEGANYGYTF,TGTGCCAGCAGCCAAGATGAGGGGGCGAACTATGGCTACACCTTC
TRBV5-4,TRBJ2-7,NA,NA,CASSFEAYEQYF,TGTGCCAGCAGCTTTGAAGCATACGAGCAGTACTTC
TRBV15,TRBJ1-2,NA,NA,CATSTSNYGYTF,TGTGCCACCAGCACGAGTAACTATGGCTACACCTTC
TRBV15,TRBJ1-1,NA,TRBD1,CATSKKTGGRTEAFF,TGTGCCACCAGCAAAAAAACAGGGGGCCGTACTGAAGCTTTCTTT
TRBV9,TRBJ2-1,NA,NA,CASSVVDGDNEQFF,TGTGCCAGCAGCGTAGTAGACGGAGACAATGAGCAGTTCTTC
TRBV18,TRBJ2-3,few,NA,CASSSSTDTQYF,TGTGCCAGCTCGTCGAGCACAGATACGCAGTATTTT
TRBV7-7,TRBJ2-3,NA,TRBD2,CASSLGSGGPTDTQYF,TGTGCCAGCAGCTTAGGTAGCGGGGGCCCTACGGATACGCAGTATTTT
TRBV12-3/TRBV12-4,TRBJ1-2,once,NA,CASSSGTQYGYTF,TGTGCCAGCAGCTCCGGGACACAGTATGGCTACACCTTC
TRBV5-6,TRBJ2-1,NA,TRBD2,CASSLLAGGRRNEQFF,TGTGCCAGCAGCTTACTAGCGGGGGGGCGACGCAATGAGCAGTTCTTC